This paragraph covers one T cell receptor (beta chain) sequence. Patients in the study were battling locally advanced or metastatic urothelial carcinoma. The sample originates from a study of PD-L1 blockade in urothelial cancer. In the study overall: Samples came from 3 weeks, at the second dose, and 6 weeks into treatment.

V dropped 1 base and J dropped 1 base, with 11 bases sitting between them. CDR3 length equals 15 residues. CDR1 SGHNT and CDR2 YYREEE come from the germline V gene (reference sequence). TCRdb keeps only in-frame clones here, not all; method: immunoSEQ multiplex PCR. The sample records under 55,000 clones, around 82% being singletons. The chain employs TRBV5-4 and TRBJ1-1; the D is unclear. The TCR was taken from a middle-aged man with urothelial cancer. Specimen: PBMCs, collected around atezolizumab (anti-PD-L1) treatment. The CDR3 protein is CASSLRLTTNTEAFF. The CDR3 region has the DNA TGTGCCAGCAGCTTGAGGCTCACTACGAACACTGAAGCTTTCTTT.